Each of the 4 T cell receptor beta chains below was sequenced from the same sample in a study of CD8+ T cells in alopecia areata. Sequencing templates came from extracted RNA that was reverse transcribed into cDNA. The method was immunoSEQ multiplex PCR; TCRdb's version includes in-frame clones alone and lacks a portion of them. Altogether hundreds of thousands of clones are present, 57% being singletons, with the ten largest covering approximately 0.45%. The sample here was CD4+ T cells sorted from blood, taken at week 0. Source of these receptors: a human donor with alopecia areata.

This clone has only a few counts. The J gene is TRBJ2-5, the V gene TRBV5-1; perhaps TRBD2 as D (6 bases). CDR1 is SGHRS and CDR2 is YFSETQ in the germline V gene. Trimming cost V 4 bases and J 4 bases, with 11 bases left between them. The CDR3 is 13 residues long. This CDR3 reads CASSAGPTETQYF. For the CDR3, the DNA is TGCGCCAGCAGCGCGGGACCCACAGAGACCCAGTACTTC.

The V gene is TRBV29-1, the J gene TRBJ2-3; a weak D match, TRBD2 (6 bases). Trimming took 4 bases from V and 0 from J, leaving 14 bases between them. The V gene's germline CDR1 is SQVTM and CDR2 ANQGSEA. This CDR3 is 15 amino acids long. CDR3 region: CSVGMVGGSTDTQYF. The CDR3 DNA reads TGCAGCGTTGGAATGGTGGGAGGTAGCACAGATACGCAGTATTTT.

The rearrangement uses TRBV5-6 and TRBJ1-3; D gene uncertain. This CDR3 region has 17 residues. Germline V gives CDR1 SGHDT, CDR2 YYEEEE. V was pared by 0 bases and J by 2 bases, with 15 bases between. The CDR3 loop reads CASSLGLGVVTGNTIYF. CDR3 DNA sequence: TGTGCCAGCAGCTTGGGTCTCGGGGTTGTAACTGGAAACACCATATATTTT.

This clone appeared many times. The chain recombines TRBV6-6 with TRBJ1-5, with 12 positions matching TRBD1. The CDR3 length is 16 residues. Germline trimming cut 5 bases from V and 4 bases from J; bases unmatched to any gene: 6. CDR1 MNHNY and CDR2 SVGAGI come from the germline V gene (reference sequence). CDR3: CASSTGTGGANQPQHF. DNA for the CDR3: TGTGCCAGCAGTACCGGGACAGGGGGCGCGAATCAGCCCCAGCATTTT.